The 29 T cell receptor beta chains given below trace back to one sample, sequenced in a study of blood T cells in healthy people across ages. Sample-barcoded 5' priming and a J-beta primer mix drove a second PCR of about 6 to 12 cycles. TCRdb re-called the 5' RACE reads with MiXCR, one entry per CDR3 protein. The data show 650,000 to 700,000 distinct CDR3 sequences, approximately 31% seen once. The specimen was blood. The receptors come from a woman of 80 years or more in good health.

Regarding this clonotype: This could be a read error, since a much larger clone is one nucleotide away. CDR3 in amino acids: CAGSLEGIQETQYF. CDR3 DNA: TGCGCCGGCAGCTTGGAAGGGATTCAAGAGACCCAGTACTTC. The J gene is TRBJ2-5, the V gene TRBV5-1; D remains ambiguous. This CDR3 contains 14 residues. Germline CDR1 is SGHRS and CDR2 is YFSETQ. The full variable domain, with the rest looked up from reference TRBV5-1 and TRBJ2-5, is KAGVTQTPRYLIKTRGQQVTLSCSPISGHRSVSWYQQTPGQGLQFLFEYFSETQRNKGNFPGRFSGRQFSNSRSEMNVSTLELGDSALYLCAGSLEGIQETQYFGPGTRLLVL.

The chain couples TRBV30 to TRBJ2-2; no firm D call. Trimming took 5 bases from V and 4 from J, leaving 8 bases between them. CDR3 size: 12 residues. CDR1 is GTSNPN and CDR2 is SVGIG in the germline V gene (reference sequence). CDR3 sequence reads: CAWGESTGELFF. In nucleotides, the CDR3 is TGTGCCTGGGGGGAAAGCACCGGGGAGCTGTTTTTT.

This chain joins TRBV12-5 and TRBJ2-3, with no clear D. V was shortened by 1 base and J by 5 bases, with 4 bases between the two germline ends. The CDR3 contains 12 residues. Germline V gives CDR1 LGHNT, CDR2 FRNRAP. CDR3: CASGLGGDTQYF. The CDR3 nucleotides are TGTGCTAGTGGTTTGGGAGGAGATACGCAGTATTTT.

With respect to this clonotype: A much bigger clone sits one base away, suggesting this may be a read error. This rearrangement joins TRBV7-2 to TRBJ2-5; tentatively, D is TRBD1 or TRBD2 (5 bases each). The CDR3 has 13 amino acids. CDR1 SGHTA and CDR2 FQGNSA come from the germline V gene. Trimming removed 6 bases at V and 11 bases at J, with 19 bases between. This CDR3 is CASSRDRDAKQYF. CDR3 sequence (DNA): TGTGCCAGCAGTAGGGACCGCGACGCCAAGCAGTACTTC.

With regard to this clonotype: A much bigger clone sits one base away, suggesting this may be a read error. The chain couples TRBV20-1 to TRBJ1-1; D might be TRBD1 (5 bases). The CDR3 loop spans 12 amino acids. The germline gives CDR1 DFQATT, CDR2 SNEGSKA (reference sequence). CDR3 protein: CRGFRGDTEAFF. CDR3 coding DNA: TGCAGGGGTTTTAGGGGCGACACTGAAGCTTTCTTT.

The V and J genes are TRBV3-1 and TRBJ1-2; D is undetermined. V was clipped by 3 bases and J by 8 bases, with 10 bases between them. The CDR3 consists of 12 residues. The germline gives CDR1 LGHDT, CDR2 YNNKEL (reference sequence). CDR3 DNA sequence: TGTGCCAGCAGCCATGGAAATTCGGGCTACACCTTC. Its translation is CASSHGNSGYTF. The whole variable domain, remainder taken from reference TRBV3-1 and TRBJ1-2, is DTAVSQTPKYLVTQMGNDKSIKCEQNLGHDTMYWYKQDSKKFLKIMFSYNNKELIINETVPNRFSPKSPDKAHLNLHINSLELGDSAVYFCASSHGNSGYTFGSGTRLTVV.

At least ten counts were recorded for this clonotype. The gene calls are TRBV29-1 and TRBJ2-3; 7 nucleotides agree with TRBD2. V lost 4 bases to trimming and J lost 2 bases; unmatched junction nucleotides: 12. The CDR3 contains 16 residues. Germline CDR1 is SQVTM and CDR2 is ANQGSEA. The CDR3 spells CSVGALSSGFTDTQYF. CDR3 nucleotide sequence: TGCAGCGTTGGAGCCTTGTCTAGCGGATTCACAGATACGCAGTATTTT.

The gene calls are TRBV5-1 and TRBJ1-2, with D unclear. The CDR3 extends over 13 amino acids. Trimming took off 5 bases at V and 2 bases at J, with 10 bases between the two ends. Germline V lookup: CDR1 SGHRS, CDR2 YFSETQ. The CDR3 coding sequence is TGCGCCAGCAGGAGGGAGCAGAACTATGGCTACACCTTC. This codes for CASRREQNYGYTF.

This clonotype was seen repeatedly, ten times or more. J is TRBJ2-1 and V is TRBV5-4; possibly TRBD1 for D (5 bases). Looked up from germline, CDR1 is SGHNT and CDR2 is YYREEE (reference sequence). The CDR3 is 12 amino acids. V shed 4 bases and J shed 8 bases, with 10 bases lying between them. CDR3 in DNA: TGTGCCAGCAGCCTACAGGCCGATGAGCAGTTCTTC. This translates into CASSLQADEQFF.

As regards this clonotype: A much larger clone is a single base away; this may be a read error. V and J are TRBV27 and TRBJ2-1, with 16 positions matching TRBD2. Germline assignment: CDR1 MNHEY and CDR2 SMNVEV (reference sequence). V gave up 8 bases and J gave up 5 bases; unmatched junction bases: 3. This CDR3 contains 15 residues. CDR3 residues: CASGTSGGADNEQFF. CDR3 bases: TGTGCCAGCGGGACTAGCGGGGGGGCCGACAATGAGCAGTTCTTC.

This clonotype has a count of ten or more. The CDR3 loop is CASSLRPLGGSTDTQYF. The CDR3, as DNA: TGTGCCAGCAGCCTCAGGCCACTGGGGGGAAGCACAGATACGCAGTATTTT. The chain carries TRBV4-2 and TRBJ2-3, with D perhaps TRBD2 (6 bases). The ends were cut back, 4 bases at V and 0 bases at J, with 17 bases in the middle. CDR1 LGHNA and CDR2 YNFKEQ come from the germline V gene. The CDR3 runs 17 residues.

A word on this clonotype: A junction end diverges from the germline sequence, so it may reflect a read error. The V gene is TRBV5-1, the J gene TRBJ1-2; 8 nucleotides line up with TRBD1. Germline CDR1 reads SGHRS; CDR2 reads YFSETQ. The CDR3 has 13 amino acids. The CDR3 sequence is CASSLRTGFGYAF. As DNA, the CDR3 is TGCGCCAGCAGCTTGCGGACAGGGTTTGGCTACGCCTTC.

The CDR3 loop reads CASSPTGYLAFF. The CDR3 DNA sequence: TGTGCCAGCAGCCCCACAGGGTATCTTGCTTTCTTT. The rearrangement links TRBV7-2 to TRBJ1-1, with D tentatively TRBD1 (6 bases). V was trimmed by 5 bases and J by 11 bases, leaving 15 bases between them. The CDR3 runs 12 residues. Germline V CDR1 and CDR2: SGHTA, FQGNSA.

This clonotype has at least ten counts. J is TRBJ1-1 and V is TRBV5-1; a weak D match, TRBD1 (6 bases). Trimming took 2 bases from V and 0 from J, leaving 8 bases between them. There are 14 residues in the CDR3. Per germline, CDR1 SGHRS and CDR2 YFSETQ. The CDR3 coding sequence is TGCGCCAGCAGCTTCACAGGGTTGAACACTGAAGCTTTCTTT. This codes for CASSFTGLNTEAFF.

This clonotype was found a few times. This may come from a read error, since a much larger clone is one base off. V gene TRBV20-1 combines with J gene TRBJ2-7; no clear D. The CDR3 is 12 amino acids. Germline V gene lookup returns CDR1 DFQATT and CDR2 SNEGSKA (reference sequence). CDR3 sequence (DNA): TGCAGGGCTAGTCTCGGCAGCTACGAGCAGTACTTC. As protein: CRASLGSYEQYF.

The V call is TRBV30, the J call TRBJ1-1, with unresolved D. CDR1 and CDR2 (germline): GTSNPN, SVGIG (reference sequence). V gave up 3 bases and J gave up 1 base, with 3 bases separating them. The CDR3 is 11 residues long. CDR3 DNA sequence: TGTGCCTGGAGCTGGAACACTGAAGCTTTCTTT. As protein: CAWSWNTEAFF.

Ten or more counts support this clonotype. The chain carries TRBV6-2 or TRBV6-3 and TRBJ2-7; D unresolved. Germline V CDR1 and CDR2: MNHEY, SVGEGT. The CDR3 totals 13 residues. V dropped 6 bases and J dropped 6 bases, with 15 bases sitting between them. CDR3 in DNA: TGTGCCAGCAGCGACACATTGAGGTTCGAGCAGTACTTC. Protein: CASSDTLRFEQYF.

The sample holds a few counts of this clonotype. V and J are TRBV14 and TRBJ2-6, with TRBD1 identical over 7 bases. The V gene end was trimmed by 3 bases and the J gene end by 5 bases; junction bases not matched to a gene: 7. The germline V gene encodes CDR1 SGHDN and CDR2 FVKESK. The length of the CDR3 is 16 residues. The CDR3 is CASSQPQGWRANVLTF. The CDR3 DNA follows: TGTGCCAGCAGCCAGCCACAGGGGTGGAGGGCCAACGTCCTGACTTTC.

This clonotype appeared many times. The V gene is TRBV5-6, the J gene TRBJ2-1; 9 positions match TRBD2. The CDR3 sequence is 16 residues long. V shed 4 bases and J 3 bases; nucleotides not matched to a gene: 8. From germline, CDR1 is SGHDT and CDR2 YYEEEE. The CDR3 reads CASSPRAGGLYNEQFF. The CDR3 DNA sequence: TGTGCCAGCAGCCCCAGGGCGGGGGGGCTCTACAATGAGCAGTTCTTC.

This clonotype was seen more than once but under ten times. DNA of the CDR3: TGTGCCAGTAGACCGGGGACAGGTCGCAATCAGCCCCAGCATTTT. Its translation: CASRPGTGRNQPQHF. The V call is TRBV19, the J call TRBJ1-5, with 8 bases aligning to TRBD1. V gave up 6 bases and J gave up 2 bases; unmatched junction bases: 6. The germline CDR1 and CDR2 sequences are LNHDA and SQIVND (reference sequence). This CDR3 has 15 residues.

The table lists this clonotype with a few counts. The chain is built from TRBV9 and TRBJ1-6; D call uncertain. This CDR3 is 14 amino acids long. Germline V gives CDR1 SGDLS, CDR2 YYNGEE. The V end lost 2 bases, the J end lost 8 bases, and 11 bases lay between the germline ends. In DNA, the CDR3 is TGTGCCAGCAGCGTGGCCTATGGTGATTCACCCCTCCACTTT. This translates into CASSVAYGDSPLHF. The entire variable domain, with the rest obtained from reference TRBV9 and TRBJ1-6, is as follows: DSGVTQTPKHLITATGQRVTLRCSPRSGDLSVYWYQQSLDQGLQFLIQYYNGEERAKGNILERFSAQQFPDLHSELNLSSLELGDSALYFCASSVAYGDSPLHFGNGTRLTVT.

On this clonotype: This may stem from a read error, because a much larger clone lies one nucleotide away. The chain employs TRBV21-1 and TRBJ2-1; the D call of TRBD1 is as the table states it, not checked on the DNA. TRBV21-1 is assigned pseudogene status. The CDR3 is 17 amino acids. CDR3 region: CASSKVLWGAPLNEQFF. The CDR3 DNA reads as TGTGCCAGCAGCAAAGTGCTTTGGGGGGCCCCATTAAATGAGCAGTTCTTC.

In its sample, this clonotype was seen many times. The chain carries TRBV3-1 and TRBJ2-4; 8 nucleotides align to TRBD1. V was pared by 5 bases and J by 11 bases, with 14 bases of the junction left unmatched. Germline CDR1 is LGHDT and CDR2 is YNNKEL (reference sequence). The CDR3 contains 15 residues. The CDR3: CASSLTGAASGVQYF. As DNA, the CDR3 is TGTGCCAGCAGCTTGACAGGGGCGGCAAGTGGAGTTCAGTACTTC.

V usage is TRBV20-1 and J usage is TRBJ2-3; D perhaps matches TRBD2 (6 bases). This CDR3 is built from 15 residues. Germline V gene sequence: CDR1 DFQATT, CDR2 SNEGSKA (reference sequence). The ends were cut back, 1 base at V and 4 bases at J, with 15 bases in the middle. Written as DNA, the CDR3 is TGCAGTGCTAGAGGAGGAGGGCGGGATCCAGATACGCAGTATTTT. This encodes CSARGGGRDPDTQYF.

A few counts support this clonotype. The rearrangement links TRBV20-1 to TRBJ2-1; 8 bases agree with TRBD2. Germline loops: CDR1 DFQATT, CDR2 SNEGSKA (reference sequence). V shed 6 bases and J 8 bases; nucleotides not matched to a gene: 15. This CDR3 has 15 amino acids. This chain's CDR3 is CSAAGTSKFRDEQFF. CDR3 DNA: TGCAGTGCCGCCGGGACTAGTAAGTTTAGGGATGAGCAGTTCTTC.

Ten or more counts support this clonotype. This chain links TRBV20-1 with TRBJ1-6, with unresolved D. The V gene's germline CDR1 is DFQATT and CDR2 SNEGSKA (reference sequence). Trimming removed 0 bases from V and 8 bases from J, with 11 bases in between. The CDR3 loop spans 14 amino acids. CDR3 region: CSAREGRRDSPLHF. Here the CDR3 DNA reads TGCAGTGCTAGAGAAGGGAGGAGGGATTCACCCCTCCACTTT.

This clonotype was detected ten times or more. The CDR3: CASSSEGTVANQPQHF. The CDR3 coding sequence is TGTGCCAGCAGCTCAGAAGGGACAGTAGCTAATCAGCCCCAGCATTTT. The chain carries TRBV7-2 and TRBJ1-5, with TRBD1 identical over 7 bases. The germline CDR1 and CDR2 sequences are SGHTA and FQGNSA. J lost 4 bases, V lost 4 bases, and 10 bases had no gene match. CDR3 length equals 16 residues.

With regard to this clonotype: Lacking the conserved final phenylalanine or tryptophan, this CDR3 likely reflects a read error. The V call is TRBV20-1, the J call TRBJ2-7; TRBD2 matches at 7 bases. CDR1 and CDR2 (germline): DFQATT, SNEGSKA (reference sequence). This CDR3 is 17 amino acids long. The V gene end was trimmed by 5 bases and the J gene end by 0 bases; junction bases not matched to a gene: 16. Here the CDR3 reads CSASASRGGGVSYEQYL. The CDR3 DNA sequence: TGCAGTGCTTCCGCCTCTCGCGGGGGTGGGGTCTCCTACGAGCAGTACTTG.

This clonotype was seen a few times. A much larger clone lies one base from this, so it may be a read error. This chain joins TRBV9 and TRBJ2-1; D is uncertain. The V end lost 6 bases, the J end lost 4 bases, and 20 bases lay between the germline ends. The germline CDR1 and CDR2 sequences are SGDLS and YYNGEE. This CDR3 is built from 16 residues. CDR3 loop: CASNAFQASLYNEQFF. The CDR3 nucleotides are TGTGCCAGCAACGCGTTTCAAGCCAGCCTTTACAATGAGCAGTTCTTC.